The 22 T cell receptor beta chains presented below share a single source sample, sequenced in a study of T-cell reconstitution after alpha-beta-depleted transplantation in children. Unique molecular identifiers were incorporated when the TCRbeta library was constructed. TCRdb analysed the PCR reads with MiXCR anew, one entry per CDR3 protein. Counted here are 500,000 to 750,000 distinct CDR3 sequences, about an eighth occurring once; the ten biggest clones make up about 2%. The sequences come from PBMCs, mostly from graft donor cells, collected 360 days after TCRalphabeta/CD19-depleted stem cell transplant. Source of these receptors: a male patient younger than 18 who had a stem cell transplant for acute myeloid leukemia, so the T cells may come from the graft donor.

V is TRBV28 and J is TRBJ1-6; D gene unclear. V lost 5 bases and J 6 bases, leaving 14 bases between the germline ends. This CDR3 comprises 15 residues. Germline CDR1 and CDR2: MDHEN and SYDVKM. The chain's CDR3 is CASSHLAGINSPLHF. CDR3 nucleotide sequence: TGTGCCAGCAGTCACCTCGCGGGGATTAATTCACCCCTCCACTTT.

This clonotype was picked up a small number of times. The V gene is TRBV14, the J gene TRBJ2-5, with TRBD1 matching 9 bases. Germline assignment: CDR1 SGHDN and CDR2 FVKESK. With 1 base clipped from V and 3 bases from J, the junction kept 6 bases outside the gene matches. CDR3 size: 16 residues. The CDR3 DNA is TGTGCCAGCAGCCAAGCTCTCCGGGACAGGGAAGAGACCCAGTACTTC. It is translated as CASSQALRDREETQYF.

Ten or more counts support this clonotype. The chain combines TRBV11-2 with TRBJ1-4; 9 bases line up with TRBD1. This CDR3 has 16 residues. Trimming at V came to 0 bases and at J to 8 bases, leaving 7 bases not matched to a gene. Germline loops: CDR1 SGHAT, CDR2 FQNNGV. CDR3 nucleotides: TGTGCCAGCAGCTTAGACGGGACAGGGAGAGGGGAAAAACTGTTTTTT. This codes for CASSLDGTGRGEKLFF.

V and J are TRBV20-1 and TRBJ2-3; D gene uncertain. From germline, CDR1 is DFQATT and CDR2 SNEGSKA (reference sequence). This CDR3 is 12 amino acids long. Trimming shortened V by 6 bases and J by 0 bases, and 7 bases separated the two germline ends. CDR3 coding DNA: TGCAGTGCCCGCAGGAGCACAGATACGCAGTATTTT. Protein: CSARRSTDTQYF.

This clonotype has a handful of counts. J is TRBJ2-3 and V is TRBV12-3 or TRBV12-4; 8 bases agree with TRBD2. The CDR3 loop spans 18 amino acids. V lost 3 bases to trimming and J lost 2 bases; unmatched junction nucleotides: 13. The CDR3 DNA is TGTGCCAGCAGTTTTGGTTCCGGAGCGGGAGCGGACACAGATACGCAGTATTTT. Encoded protein: CASSFGSGAGADTDTQYF.

This clonotype was observed at least ten times. The chain employs TRBV20-1 and TRBJ2-7; 8 bases are shared with TRBD1. The V and J ends lost 3 bases and 2 bases, in that order; junction bases with no gene match: 9. This CDR3 is built from 15 residues. Germline CDR1 DFQATT, CDR2 SNEGSKA (reference sequence). CDR3 residues: CSASRGLTGAYEQYF. CDR3 DNA sequence: TGCAGTGCTAGCAGGGGGCTGACGGGGGCCTACGAGCAGTACTTC.

The chain is built from TRBV5-5 and TRBJ2-1; 9 bases match TRBD2. J was trimmed by 8 bases and V by 0 bases; bases with no gene match: 6. This CDR3 has 15 amino acids. The germline gives CDR1 SGHKS, CDR2 YYEKEE (reference sequence). CDR3 residues: CASSLGAGGPYEQFF. DNA of the CDR3: TGTGCCAGCAGCTTGGGGGCGGGAGGGCCATATGAGCAGTTCTTC.

The table lists this clonotype with a few counts. This chain joins TRBV28 and TRBJ1-1; D not resolved. V dropped 2 bases and J dropped 7 bases, with 11 bases sitting between them. Germline V gene sequence: CDR1 MDHEN, CDR2 SYDVKM. The length of the CDR3 is 13 residues. The CDR3 loop is CASSLLAALEAFF. In DNA, the CDR3 is TGTGCCAGCAGTTTACTCGCAGCCCTTGAAGCTTTCTTT. Variable domain in full (rest from reference TRBV28 and TRBJ1-1): DVKVTQSSRYLVKRTGEKVFLECVQDMDHENMFWYRQDPGLGLRLIYFSYDVKMKEKGDIPEGYSVSREKKERFSLILESASTNQTSMYLCASSLLAALEAFFGQGTRLTVV.

This clonotype appeared a few times. The rearrangement uses TRBV20-1 and TRBJ2-1, with 12 bases matching TRBD2. The CDR3 runs to 19 residues. Trimming took 1 base from V and 2 from J; bases not matched to a gene: 12. The germline gives CDR1 DFQATT, CDR2 SNEGSKA (reference sequence). The DNA for the CDR3 is TGCAGTGCTAGAGGGGGGGGCCTAGCGGGAGGGCTGCCCTACAATGAGCAGTTCTTC. It specifies CSARGGGLAGGLPYNEQFF.

This clonotype was found many times. The chain has TRBV29-1 and TRBJ2-7; either TRBD1 or TRBD2 may fit D (5 bases each). Germline lookup yields CDR1 SQVTM and CDR2 ANQGSEA. The V and J ends lost 7 bases and 4 bases respectively, with 17 bases between them. The CDR3 is 13 amino acids. In DNA, the CDR3 is TGCAGCGCATCCGGGACGTTCGGTTACGAGCAGTACTTC. It yields the protein CSASGTFGYEQYF.

This clonotype was observed a few times. The gene calls are TRBV9 and TRBJ2-1; 8 bases fit TRBD2. This CDR3 has 17 residues. V lost 0 bases to trimming and J lost 7 bases; unmatched junction nucleotides: 12. CDR1 SGDLS and CDR2 YYNGEE come from the germline V gene. This CDR3 reads CASSVAHSGKLGNEQFF. CDR3 DNA sequence: TGTGCCAGCAGCGTAGCCCATAGCGGGAAATTGGGTAATGAGCAGTTCTTC. Variable domain in full (rest from reference TRBV9 and TRBJ2-1): DSGVTQTPKHLITATGQRVTLRCSPRSGDLSVYWYQQSLDQGLQFLIQYYNGEERAKGNILERFSAQQFPDLHSELNLSSLELGDSALYFCASSVAHSGKLGNEQFFGPGTRLTVL.

The CDR3 region has the DNA TGTGCCAGCAGCCCGAGCAGGCCACCCCTAGGGGAGCAGTTCTTC. Translated, it gives CASSPSRPPLGEQFF. The V call is TRBV28, the J call TRBJ2-1; D gene ambiguous. Trimming took 6 bases from V and 10 from J, leaving 22 bases between them. CDR3 size: 15 residues. Germline V gene sequence: CDR1 MDHEN, CDR2 SYDVKM.

This clonotype came up many times. The rearrangement links TRBV7-6 to TRBJ1-2, with TRBD1 identical over 9 bases. The V and J ends lost 4 bases and 8 bases, in that order; junction bases with no gene match: 5. The CDR3 loop spans 13 amino acids. Germline values: CDR1 SGHVS, CDR2 FNYEAQ. The CDR3 protein is CASSSRQGGGYTF. The CDR3 DNA reads TGTGCCAGCAGCTCGAGACAGGGGGGAGGCTACACCTTC.

This clonotype appeared many times. V is TRBV20-1 and J is TRBJ2-3; tentatively, D is TRBD2 (6 bases). Per the germline V gene, CDR1 is DFQATT and CDR2 is SNEGSKA (reference sequence). The ends were cut back, 3 bases at V and 1 base at J, with 11 bases in the middle. The CDR3 is made up of 14 amino acids. CDR3 DNA sequence: TGCAGTGCTAGTGAGCGGGTGGGCACAGATACGCAGTATTTT. This sequence encodes CSASERVGTDTQYF.

This clonotype was recorded at least ten times. DNA of the CDR3: TGCAGCGTTGAAGGAGGGAGCCGCGGTGAATCCTACAATGAGCAGTTCTTC. It is translated as CSVEGGSRGESYNEQFF. This chain links TRBV29-1 with TRBJ2-1, with D possibly matching TRBD2 (5 bases). Germline CDR1 is SQVTM and CDR2 is ANQGSEA. V was pared by 1 base and J by 1 base, with 17 bases between. The CDR3 has 17 residues.

The chain links TRBV12-3 or TRBV12-4 to TRBJ1-4; no clear D gene. The CDR3 covers 15 residues. Deletions cut 2 bases from V and 4 bases from J, with 11 bases between. CDR3 protein: CASSLSPGLNEKLFF. The CDR3 DNA reads TGTGCCAGCAGTTTATCCCCGGGCCTTAATGAAAAACTGTTTTTT.

This clonotype was counted at least ten times. The chain couples TRBV20-1 to TRBJ2-1, with 9 bases that match TRBD1. V lost 2 bases to trimming and J lost 9 bases; unmatched junction nucleotides: 8. The CDR3 runs 14 residues. Germline lookup yields CDR1 DFQATT and CDR2 SNEGSKA (reference sequence). CDR3 bases: TGCAGTGCTAGATACGGGACAGGGTTGGCTGAGCAGTTCTTC. Translating it yields CSARYGTGLAEQFF.

This clonotype was seen at least ten times. The V gene is TRBV7-3, the J gene TRBJ2-1, with TRBD2 identical over 7 bases. Looked up from germline, CDR1 is SGHTA and CDR2 is FQGTGA. Trimming removed 3 bases from V and 6 bases from J; junction bases left unmatched: 2. This CDR3 region has 13 residues. The CDR3 DNA reads as TGTGCCAGCAGCTTGGGCGGGAGCAATGAGCAGTTCTTC. This codes for CASSLGGSNEQFF.

This clonotype has a handful of counts. The chain links TRBV11-2 to TRBJ2-5; 12 positions match TRBD1. With V trimmed by 4 bases and J by 5 bases, 5 bases remained unmatched. Germline V CDR1 and CDR2: SGHAT, FQNNGV. CDR3 size: 15 residues. The CDR3: CASSSGTGGRETQYF. In nucleotides, the CDR3 is TGTGCCAGCAGCTCGGGGACAGGGGGCCGCGAGACCCAGTACTTC.

The chain carries TRBV6-2 or TRBV6-3 and TRBJ2-1; TRBD2 aligns across 8 bases. V trimming: 9 bases; J trimming: 5 bases; junction bases outside the gene matches: 9. Germline lookup yields CDR1 MNHEY and CDR2 SVGEGT. This CDR3 spans 14 amino acids. DNA for the CDR3: TGTGCCAGTTGGTTAGCGGGACTAAACAATGAGCAGTTCTTC. Amino acids: CASWLAGLNNEQFF.

This clonotype was seen at least ten times. V usage is TRBV29-1 and J usage is TRBJ2-7, with D possibly matching TRBD1 (6 bases). This CDR3 has 13 amino acids. Per germline, CDR1 SQVTM and CDR2 ANQGSEA. Trimming shortened V by 5 bases and J by 3 bases, and 14 bases separated the two germline ends. CDR3 nucleotides: TGCAGCGTTACCAAGGGGGTTGTCTACGAGCAGTACTTC. This encodes CSVTKGVVYEQYF.

This chain links TRBV7-3 with TRBJ2-1; 13 bases agree with TRBD2. CDR3 length equals 18 residues. Germline trimming cut 1 base from V and 4 bases from J; bases unmatched to any gene: 7. In germline, CDR1 is SGHTA, CDR2 FQGTGA. Written as DNA, the CDR3 is TGTGCCAGCAGCTTAAAGAGACTAGCGGGGGGACAATACAATGAGCAGTTCTTC. Its translation: CASSLKRLAGGQYNEQFF.